This entry describes one T cell receptor (beta chain). As yet, its antigen is unknown. CDR1 MGHRA and CDR2 YSYEKL come from the germline V gene. CDR3 size: 19 residues. Trimming removed 3 bases from V and 7 bases from J; junction bases left unmatched: 14. This sample stems from a study of shared clonotypes between healthy human individuals. Overall study findings and caveats: Since donors were few, the genetic and exposure-history diversity represented was limited. Clonotypes not shared had lower generation probabilities than those common to all four donors.

The deep-level immunoSEQ assay was used. Replicate PCRs run on sorted subsets employed around 200 ng DNA, roughly 30,000 T cell genomes. This table comes from immunoSEQ multiplex PCR, and its TCRdb copy is limited to in-frame clones, with some not included. Found here are approximately 1.5 million clones, 98% of them singletons; the top ten hold roughly 0.42%. The sequencing input was naive CD4+ T cells sorted from blood. The subset was: CD45RA+ positively selected. The chain carries TRBV4-1 and TRBJ2-1; TRBD2 matches at 14 bases. This receptor was taken from a man aged 25-40 years in good health. The CDR3 sequence is CASSQAKGTSGRGGNEQFF. The CDR3 nucleotides read TGCGCCAGCAGCCAGGCAAAGGGGACTAGCGGGAGAGGAGGGAATGAGCAGTTCTTC.